This TCR beta chain was retrieved from a study of T cells after yellow fever vaccination. In the study overall: SMART-Seq v4 Ultra Low Input served to prepare low-cell-number fractions. Study-wide results and caveats: A large majority of primary-vaccination clones showed up again after the booster (around 95% CD4, roughly 88% CD8).

TCRdb used MiXCR to reprocess the 5' RACE reads, holding one entry per CDR3 protein. The repertoire includes some 390,000 distinct CDR3 sequences, 6.2% of them detected once, and 15% sits in the top ten. This CDR3 region has 15 residues. Germline V gene data show CDR1 as ENHRY and CDR2 as SYGVKD. Trimming took 4 bases from V and 8 from J; bases not matched to a gene: 10. This clonotype was detected ten times or more. Its antigen is not identified. The sequence was collected from a man aged 25-45 years who received the YFV17D yellow fever vaccine. Sample: PBMCs, taken 5 days after the yellow fever booster vaccination. The gene calls are TRBV10-3 and TRBJ2-1; 8 bases match TRBD2. CDR3 protein: CAISAGLAGGDEQFF. The CDR3 nucleotides are TGTGCCATCAGTGCCGGGCTAGCGGGTGGCGATGAGCAGTTCTTC.